This entry features one T cell receptor (beta chain) sequence. Germline loops: CDR1 SGHDN, CDR2 FVKESK. The CDR3 runs 14 residues. V was clipped by 4 bases and J by 1 base, with 10 bases between them. These data come from a study of T cell responses to AZD1222 COVID-19 vaccine. Here immunoSEQ multiplex PCR was the method, and the copy in TCRdb shows in-frame clones only, minus some. The data show around 84,000 clones, roughly 88% seen once. This chain uses TRBV14 with TRBJ1-1; D is unclear. The source is an adult in good health. The specimen was peripheral blood, collected on day 0 of AZD1222 vaccination. CDR3 residues: CASSLGWRNTEAFF. Here the CDR3 DNA reads TGTGCCAGCAGCCTGGGTTGGAGGAACACTGAAGCTTTCTTT.